These 32 T cell receptor beta chains originate from one sample sequenced in a study of T cells and Merkel cell carcinoma outcomes. Data came from immunoSEQ multiplex PCR; TCRdb stores just in-frame clones and leaves some out. The sample yields 10,000 to 15,000 clones, roughly 96% seen once. What was sequenced was tumor tissue from Merkel cell carcinoma. The receptors were sampled from a human donor with Merkel cell carcinoma.

The V gene is TRBV11-2, the J gene TRBJ2-7, with no clear D. The CDR3 length is 11 residues. V dropped 5 bases and J dropped 2 bases, with 4 bases sitting between them. Germline CDR1 and CDR2: SGHAT and FQNNGV. CDR3 region: CASSLTYEQYF. The DNA of the CDR3 is TGTGCCAGCAGCCTTACCTACGAGCAGTACTTC.

The genes are TRBV2 and TRBJ2-1, with TRBD2 matching over 9 bases. The CDR3 has 14 residues. The junction had 8 bases not matched to a gene; V was cut back by 6 bases and J by 8 bases. Germline V gene sequence: CDR1 SNHLY, CDR2 FYNNEI. The CDR3 DNA sequence: TGTGCCAGCAGGTTAGCTAGCGGGATGGATGAGCAGTTCTTC. Translation gives CASRLASGMDEQFF.

The V and J genes are TRBV7-3 and TRBJ2-3, with no clear D. CDR1 and CDR2 (germline): SGHTA, FQGTGA. V lost 5 bases, J lost 5 bases, and 11 bases lay in between. This CDR3 contains 13 residues. In DNA, the CDR3 is TGTGCCAGCAGCCCACGACCCGGAGATACGCAGTATTTT. It encodes CASSPRPGDTQYF.

The rearrangement uses TRBV9 and TRBJ2-1; maybe TRBD2 (6 bases). CDR1 SGDLS and CDR2 YYNGEE come from the germline V gene. Trimming stripped 4 bases from V and 6 bases from J, with 23 bases between. The CDR3 extends over 17 amino acids. In DNA, the CDR3 is TGTGCCAGCAGCCCTCGGGCGGGGTCTAGCGTTCTCAATGAGCAGTTCTTC. Its protein is CASSPRAGSSVLNEQFF. The variable domain in full, with the rest retrieved from reference TRBV9 and TRBJ2-1, is DSGVTQTPKHLITATGQRVTLRCSPRSGDLSVYWYQQSLDQGLQFLIQYYNGEERAKGNILERFSAQQFPDLHSELNLSSLELGDSALYFCASSPRAGSSVLNEQFFGPGTRLTVL.

As DNA, the CDR3 is TGTGCCAGTAGTATCTACGAGGGGCGGCACACTGAAGCTTTCTTT. Translation gives CASSIYEGRHTEAFF. The V call is TRBV19, the J call TRBJ1-1, with TRBD1 as a possible D gene (5 bases). This CDR3 contains 15 residues. Per the germline V gene, CDR1 is LNHDA and CDR2 is SQIVND (reference sequence). Between the trimmed V and J ends, which lost 3 bases and 3 bases, there was a span of 14 bases.

This clone was detected a few times. The V and J genes are TRBV2 and TRBJ2-2, with a tentative D call TRBD1 (5 bases). Between the trimmed V and J ends, which lost 5 bases and 2 bases, there was a span of 9 bases. Germline assignment: CDR1 SNHLY and CDR2 FYNNEI. There are 14 residues in the CDR3. The CDR3 region is CASSLTVNTGELFF. In DNA, the CDR3 is TGTGCCAGCAGTCTGACAGTAAACACCGGGGAGCTGTTTTTT. Using reference TRBV2 and TRBJ2-2 for the parts outside the CDR3, the full variable domain is EPEVTQTPSHQVTQMGQEVILRCVPISNHLYFYWYRQILGQKVEFLVSFYNNEISEKSEIFDDQFSVERPDGSNFTLKIRSTKLEDSAMYFCASSLTVNTGELFFGEGSRLTVL.

The gene calls are TRBV9 and TRBJ1-2, with TRBD1 matching over 7 bases. V lost 2 bases to trimming and J lost 7 bases; unmatched junction nucleotides: 26. Germline lookup yields CDR1 SGDLS and CDR2 YYNGEE. The CDR3 is 20 amino acids. As DNA, the CDR3 is TGTGCCAGCAGCGTCCCCGACGCACCGGAACAGGGGAAAGCCTATAGTGGCTACACCTTC. It encodes CASSVPDAPEQGKAYSGYTF.

The rearrangement joins TRBV4-1 to TRBJ2-3, with 7 positions matching TRBD1. The CDR3 covers 14 residues. CDR1 and CDR2 from the germline V gene are MGHRA and YSYEKL. The V segment lost 6 bases and the J segment 3 bases; nucleotides outside the gene matches: 6. The DNA of the CDR3 is TGCGCCAGCAGTTGTCAGGGGGAGACAGATACGCAGTATTTT. Its protein product is CASSCQGETDTQYF.

The rearrangement uses TRBV5-1 and TRBJ1-4, with D maybe TRBD1 (5 bases). Per germline, CDR1 SGHRS and CDR2 YFSETQ. The CDR3 runs 16 residues. Trimming stripped 0 bases from V and 0 bases from J, with 9 bases between. As DNA, the CDR3 is TGCGCCAGCAGCTTGGTGGGACCTTCAACTAATGAAAAACTGTTTTTT. Its protein is CASSLVGPSTNEKLFF.

The chain links TRBV5-6 to TRBJ2-7, with unresolved D. CDR3 length: 13 residues. Per germline, CDR1 SGHDT and CDR2 YYEEEE. Trimming removed 2 bases from V and 3 bases from J, with 9 bases in between. CDR3 DNA: TGTGCCAGCAGCTTCGGCAGGAACTACGAGCAGTACTTC. Its protein product is CASSFGRNYEQYF.

For the CDR3, the DNA is TGCGCCAGCAGCTTGGTGGGGGGGCAAGAGACCCAGTACTTC. Translation gives CASSLVGGQETQYF. The chain recombines TRBV5-1 with TRBJ2-5, with 7 bases lining up with TRBD2. The V gene end was trimmed by 0 bases and the J gene end by 2 bases; junction bases not matched to a gene: 1. The CDR3 is made up of 14 amino acids. CDR1 and CDR2 (germline): SGHRS, YFSETQ.

This rearrangement joins TRBV20-1 to TRBJ2-5; D unresolved. CDR3 length equals 11 residues. The germline V and J ends were trimmed by 7 bases and 4 bases, with 10 bases remaining between them. CDR1 is DFQATT, CDR2 SNEGSKA, per germline (reference sequence). CDR3 nucleotides: TGCAGTGTCGCCCCCCCAGAGACCCAGTACTTC. This encodes CSVAPPETQYF.

The V and J genes are TRBV7-9 and TRBJ2-2; perhaps D is TRBD1 or TRBD2 (5 bases each). This CDR3 spans 15 amino acids. CDR1 and CDR2 (germline): SEHNR, FQNEAQ (reference sequence). Trimming pared 5 bases from V and 3 bases from J, leaving 13 bases between. CDR3 residues: CASSPGSGYTGELFF. DNA of the CDR3: TGTGCCAGCAGCCCAGGGTCGGGGTACACCGGGGAGCTGTTTTTT.

CDR3 residues: CASSQGRTEDGYTF. CDR3 bases: TGTGCCAGCAGCCAAGGCCGGACAGAGGATGGCTACACCTTC. The gene calls are TRBV4-2 and TRBJ1-2; D is possibly TRBD1 (6 bases). Trimming took off 1 base at V and 6 bases at J, with 12 bases between the two ends. Germline CDR1 is LGHNA and CDR2 is YNFKEQ. This CDR3 is built from 14 residues.

This rearrangement joins TRBV15 to TRBJ2-7; D is undetermined. The CDR3 spans 9 residues. The V gene lost 2 bases and the J gene lost 11 bases, with 4 bases spanning the gap. Germline V gene data show CDR1 as LNHNV and CDR2 as YYDKDF (reference sequence). The CDR3 sequence: CATSRRKYF. For the CDR3, the DNA is TGTGCCACCAGCAGACGGAAGTACTTC.

This chain links TRBV11-2 with TRBJ2-1; 8 bases are a match to TRBD1. The CDR3 runs to 15 residues. Germline values: CDR1 SGHAT, CDR2 FQNNGV. The V segment lost 7 bases and the J segment 1 base; nucleotides outside the gene matches: 6. The CDR3: CASTRDRGSYNEQFF. The CDR3, as DNA: TGTGCCAGCACCCGAGACAGGGGTTCCTACAATGAGCAGTTCTTC.

The chain has TRBV10-3 and TRBJ2-1; possible D gene TRBD1, 6 bases. Trimming pared 10 bases from V and 0 bases from J, leaving 10 bases between. Germline V gene data show CDR1 as ENHRY and CDR2 as SYGVKD. The CDR3 is 13 residues long. CDR3 in amino acids: CANQGNSYNEQFF. Here the CDR3 DNA reads TGTGCCAATCAGGGGAACTCCTACAATGAGCAGTTCTTC.

The table lists this clone with a count of one. The V call is TRBV6-5, the J call TRBJ2-1, with D uncertain. There are 15 residues in the CDR3. Trimming took off 0 bases at V and 7 bases at J, with 13 bases between the two ends. The germline V gene encodes CDR1 MNHEY and CDR2 SVGAGI. The CDR3 loop is CASSYSGESRNEQFF. The CDR3 nucleotides are TGTGCCAGCAGTTACTCGGGCGAATCGCGAAATGAGCAGTTCTTC.

The gene calls are TRBV29-1 and TRBJ2-3; possibly TRBD1 or TRBD2 for D (6 bases each). V lost 7 bases and J lost 0, with 17 bases in between. The CDR3 has 15 amino acids. Germline CDR1 is SQVTM and CDR2 is ANQGSEA. This chain's CDR3 is CSGTPPGGSTDTQYF. The CDR3 bases are TGCAGCGGAACTCCCCCCGGGGGCAGCACAGATACGCAGTATTTT.

V usage is TRBV4-3 and J usage is TRBJ1-4; maybe TRBD1 (5 bases). CDR1 is LGHNA and CDR2 is YSLEER in the germline V gene. V was pared by 4 bases and J by 13 bases, with 16 bases between. The CDR3 spans 13 residues. CDR3 residues: CASSPTRGVALFF. The CDR3 bases are TGCGCCAGCAGCCCCACGCGGGGGGTGGCACTGTTTTTT.

This chain uses TRBV7-9 with TRBJ1-4, with a possible D match to TRBD1 (5 bases). The V end was cut by 5 bases, the J end by 0 bases, with 19 bases between. The CDR3 length is 18 residues. Germline V gene sequence: CDR1 SEHNR, CDR2 FQNEAQ (reference sequence). Here the CDR3 DNA reads TGTGCCAGCAGCGGGCGGGACGGTTCCCTTGCAACTAATGAAAAACTGTTTTTT. Protein: CASSGRDGSLATNEKLFF. The full variable domain, in which reference TRBV7-9 and TRBJ1-4 provide the parts outside the CDR3, is DTGVSQNPRHKITKRGQNVTFRCDPISEHNRLYWYRQTLGQGPEFLTYFQNEAQLEKSRLLSDRFSAERPKGSFSTLEIQRTEQGDSAMYLCASSGRDGSLATNEKLFFGSGTQLSVL.

The chain links TRBV9 to TRBJ2-5; D possibly corresponds to TRBD2 (5 bases). Germline V gene data show CDR1 as SGDLS and CDR2 as YYNGEE. The CDR3 consists of 15 residues. With 3 bases removed from V and 1 base from J, the gap between germline ends came to 13 bases. The CDR3 reads CASSGLGSSQETQYF. For the CDR3, the DNA is TGTGCCAGCAGCGGTCTAGGGAGTTCCCAAGAGACCCAGTACTTC. Full variable domain (remainder filled in from reference TRBV9 and TRBJ2-5): DSGVTQTPKHLITATGQRVTLRCSPRSGDLSVYWYQQSLDQGLQFLIQYYNGEERAKGNILERFSAQQFPDLHSELNLSSLELGDSALYFCASSGLGSSQETQYFGPGTRLLVL.

This clone has a handful of counts. This sequence joins TRBV11-3 and TRBJ1-1; the D gene is possibly TRBD1 (6 bases). In germline, CDR1 is SGHNT, CDR2 YENEEA. The CDR3 loop spans 13 amino acids. Trimming removed 5 bases from V and 6 bases from J, with 13 bases in between. The CDR3 here is CASSPGADAEAFF. DNA for the CDR3: TGTGCCAGCAGCCCGGGGGCGGACGCTGAAGCTTTCTTT. Combining the CDR3 with reference TRBV11-3 and TRBJ1-1 gives the whole variable domain EAGVVQSPRYKIIEKKQPVAFWCNPISGHNTLYWYLQNLGQGPELLIRYENEEAVDDSQLPKDRFSAERLKGVDSTLKIQPAELGDSAVYLCASSPGADAEAFFGQGTRLTVV.

This chain joins TRBV5-4 and TRBJ1-2, with D possibly TRBD1 on 5 matching bases. Germline values: CDR1 SGHNT, CDR2 YYREEE (reference sequence). The CDR3 is 14 amino acids. V was clipped by 2 bases and J by 3 bases, with 11 bases between them. The CDR3 loop is CASSFLLGDYGYTF. The CDR3 DNA sequence: TGTGCCAGCAGCTTCCTCCTGGGGGACTATGGCTACACCTTC.

The chain is built from TRBV21-1 and TRBJ2-2; the table's D call TRBD1 went unverified against the DNA. TRBV21-1 is described as a pseudogene. The CDR3 is 10 amino acids. The CDR3: CAIQGGELFF. The CDR3 DNA follows: TGTGCCATACAGGGCGGGGAGCTGTTTTTT.

The chain has TRBV19 and TRBJ1-2; TRBD1 might be the D (6 bases). The CDR3 is 15 residues long. Trimming removed 3 bases from V and 0 bases from J, with 11 bases in between. Looked up from germline, CDR1 is LNHDA and CDR2 is SQIVND (reference sequence). The CDR3 sequence: CASSIGNRANYGYTF. CDR3 sequence (DNA): TGTGCCAGTAGTATCGGCAACAGGGCTAACTATGGCTACACCTTC.

The genes are TRBV29-1 and TRBJ1-2; maybe TRBD1 (6 bases). The V end was cut by 3 bases, the J end by 5 bases, with 25 bases between. Germline values: CDR1 SQVTM, CDR2 ANQGSEA. CDR3 length: 17 amino acids. This CDR3 reads CSVDVGRGPRGWYGYTF. In DNA, the CDR3 is TGCAGCGTTGACGTTGGGAGGGGCCCCAGGGGATGGTATGGCTACACCTTC. Filled out from reference TRBV29-1 and TRBJ1-2, the complete variable domain reads SAVISQKPSRDICQRGTSLTIQCQVDSQVTMMFWYRQQPGQSLTLIATANQGSEATYESGFVIDKFPISRPNLTFSTLTVSNMSPEDSSIYLCSVDVGRGPRGWYGYTFGSGTRLTVV.

The chain couples TRBV11-2 to TRBJ1-1, with D unclear. The CDR3 is 15 residues long. Trimming left V 4 bases short and J 6 bases short, with 18 bases between. Germline lookup yields CDR1 SGHAT and CDR2 FQNNGV. CDR3 sequence: CASSSPLRQRPEAFF. CDR3 DNA: TGTGCCAGCAGCTCTCCCTTGAGGCAAAGGCCTGAAGCTTTCTTT.

The chain joins TRBV11-2 to TRBJ2-7; 10 nucleotides match TRBD2. Germline loops: CDR1 SGHAT, CDR2 FQNNGV. The CDR3 runs 14 residues. Trimming removed 6 bases from V and 6 bases from J; junction bases left unmatched: 8. CDR3 nucleotide sequence: TGTGCCAGCAGACGTCTAGCGGGAGTTCTCGAGCAGTACTTC. This encodes CASRRLAGVLEQYF.

The chain uses TRBV27 and TRBJ1-2; possible D gene TRBD1, 6 bases. V lost 1 base to trimming and J lost 3 bases, with 18 bases between them. Germline values: CDR1 MNHEY, CDR2 SMNVEV (reference sequence). The CDR3 length is 17 residues. CDR3 DNA: TGTGCCAGCAGTTTATTACCAGGGGCAGGGGACTACTATGGCTACACCTTC. Its translation is CASSLLPGAGDYYGYTF.

The chain uses TRBV11-2 and TRBJ2-2; D remains unclear. Deletions cut 2 bases from V and 2 bases from J, with 12 bases between. CDR1 is SGHAT and CDR2 is FQNNGV in the germline V gene. The CDR3 is made up of 16 amino acids. The CDR3 DNA sequence: TGTGCCAGCAGCTTATCTTTGTGGGGTAACACCGGGGAGCTGTTTTTT. It yields the protein CASSLSLWGNTGELFF.

The chain couples TRBV7-9 to TRBJ1-2; tentative D call: TRBD1 (5 bases). CDR3 length: 14 residues. Germline V gene data show CDR1 as SEHNR and CDR2 as FQNEAQ (reference sequence). Trimming left V 4 bases short and J 2 bases short, with 11 bases between. The DNA for the CDR3 is TGTGCCAGCAGCTCTACCGGGACCAACTATGGCTACACCTTC. It encodes CASSSTGTNYGYTF.